Each of the 19 T cell receptor beta chains below was sequenced from the same sample in a study of blood T cell repertoires in COVID-19. Clones were sequenced by immunoSEQ multiplex PCR, and TCRdb holds only the in-frame ones, with some missing. Of under 150,000 clones listed, around 89% are singletons. The sequenced sample was PBMCs or T cells enriched from blood (not recorded which). These receptors all come from a woman younger than 45 with acute COVID-19.

This chain connects TRBV6-2 or TRBV6-3 to TRBJ1-2; TRBD1 agrees at 8 bases. This CDR3 spans 16 amino acids. V was pared by 6 bases and J by 2 bases, with 11 bases of the junction left unmatched. The germline gives CDR1 MNHEY, CDR2 SVGEGT. The CDR3 bases are TGTGCCAGCAGCCCTACCCGACGGACAGGGAACTATGGCTACACCTTC. Encoded protein: CASSPTRRTGNYGYTF.

The chain combines TRBV2 with TRBJ1-6; D is possibly TRBD1 (5 bases). With 4 bases removed from V and 7 bases from J, the gap between germline ends came to 14 bases. The CDR3 length is 15 residues. The germline gives CDR1 SNHLY, CDR2 FYNNEI. In DNA, the CDR3 is TGTGCCAGCAGTGGCAGGGCTGGGTTAAATTCACCCCTCCACTTT. Translating gives CASSGRAGLNSPLHF.

The J gene is TRBJ1-1, the V gene TRBV7-9; possibly TRBD1 for D (5 bases). The length of the CDR3 is 14 residues. Trimming removed 3 bases from V and 1 base from J, with 9 bases in between. Germline V gene data show CDR1 as SEHNR and CDR2 as FQNEAQ (reference sequence). CDR3 sequence reads: CASSFLTENTEAFF. For the CDR3, the DNA is TGTGCCAGCAGCTTCCTGACAGAGAACACTGAAGCTTTCTTT.

This sequence joins TRBV5-3 and TRBJ2-2; TRBD2 matches at 11 bases. TRBV5-3 falls under the ORF class, with uncertain function. The ends lost 4 bases at V and 4 bases at J; junction bases unmatched: 9. The CDR3 spans 17 residues. CDR3 nucleotides: TGTGCCAGAAGCCGGAAAACTAGCGGGAGTAGCACCGGGGAGCTGTTTTTT. Its protein is CARSRKTSGSSTGELFF.

The chain couples TRBV18 to TRBJ2-3, with D possibly matching TRBD1 (6 bases). CDR3 length equals 13 residues. The V gene's germline CDR1 is KGHSH and CDR2 LQKENI. Trimming pared 3 bases from V and 5 bases from J, leaving 9 bases between. The CDR3 bases are TGTGCCAGCTCACCGGCAGGGGTAGATACGCAGTATTTT. It encodes CASSPAGVDTQYF.

The chain uses TRBV15 and TRBJ2-3; D uncertain. The CDR3 loop spans 13 amino acids. The germline V gene encodes CDR1 LNHNV and CDR2 YYDKDF (reference sequence). Trimming removed 0 bases from V and 3 bases from J, with 4 bases in between. This CDR3 reads CATSREETDTQYF. The CDR3 DNA follows: TGTGCCACCAGCAGAGAGGAGACAGATACGCAGTATTTT.

V and J are TRBV28 and TRBJ1-2, with TRBD1 matching 9 bases. Losses at the gene ends were 6 bases for V and 6 bases for J; bases not matched to a gene: 11. The CDR3 spans 15 residues. Germline-derived CDR1 and CDR2 are MDHEN and SYDVKM. The CDR3 reads CASSKPGQGLHGYTF. In DNA, the CDR3 is TGTGCCAGCAGCAAACCGGGACAGGGTTTACATGGCTACACCTTC.

This chain links TRBV6-5 with TRBJ2-2; a possible D gene is TRBD2 (6 bases). Per germline, CDR1 MNHEY and CDR2 SVGAGI. This CDR3 region has 14 residues. V was cut by 6 bases and J by 1 base, with 9 bases left in between. In DNA, the CDR3 is TGTGCCAGCAGGTGGGGGGAGAACACCGGGGAGCTGTTTTTT. It is translated as CASRWGENTGELFF.

The V call is TRBV7-9, the J call TRBJ1-1, with unresolved D. CDR1 is SEHNR and CDR2 is FQNEAQ in the germline V gene (reference sequence). The length of the CDR3 is 11 residues. Trimming took 3 bases from V and 7 from J, leaving 6 bases between them. This CDR3 is CASSFHGEAFF. The CDR3 DNA sequence: TGTGCCAGCAGCTTTCACGGTGAAGCTTTCTTT.

The gene calls are TRBV2 and TRBJ2-7; 9 bases fit TRBD1. Germline V gene lookup returns CDR1 SNHLY and CDR2 FYNNEI. V dropped 7 bases and J dropped 2; count of bases not matched to a gene: 27. This CDR3 spans 21 amino acids. The CDR3, as DNA: TGTGCCAGCAAGAGTGCCGGATCCCACATCTCCGGGACAGGGTCCACCTACGAGCAGTACTTC. The encoded protein is CASKSAGSHISGTGSTYEQYF.

The chain carries TRBV13 and TRBJ1-6; possibly TRBD1 for D (5 bases). This CDR3 is built from 14 residues. Germline loops: CDR1 PRHDT, CDR2 FYEKMQ (reference sequence). V lost 3 bases and J lost 10, with 13 bases in between. This CDR3 is CASSFGQGGSPLHF. The CDR3 DNA reads TGTGCCAGCAGCTTCGGTCAGGGAGGGTCACCCCTCCACTTT.

The V call is TRBV3-1 (or the pseudogene TRBV3-2), the J call TRBJ1-5, with D perhaps TRBD1 (6 bases). Trimming cost V 4 bases and J 1 base, with 14 bases left between them. The CDR3 is made up of 16 amino acids. CDR1 LGHDT and CDR2 YNNKEL come from the germline V gene (reference sequence). CDR3 sequence reads: CASSPAGGASNQPQHF. The CDR3 DNA follows: TGTGCCAGCAGCCCGGCGGGGGGGGCAAGCAATCAGCCCCAGCATTTT.

This clone was found a few times. The rearrangement links TRBV19 to TRBJ1-6, with D unclear. This CDR3 is 18 amino acids long. V was clipped by 7 bases and J by 0 bases, with 19 bases between them. In germline, CDR1 is LNHDA, CDR2 SQIVND (reference sequence). The CDR3 bases are TGTGCCAGTACCTCCAATGGCCCCTGGAGCTCCTATAATTCACCCCTCCACTTT. This translates into CASTSNGPWSSYNSPLHF.

This rearrangement joins TRBV5-6 to TRBJ2-2; a weak D match, TRBD2 (7 bases). The CDR3 consists of 15 residues. V lost 2 bases and J lost 3, with 11 bases in between. Germline V CDR1 and CDR2: SGHDT, YYEEEE. Written as DNA, the CDR3 is TGTGCCAGCAGCTTAGGGGGGGCGTACACCGGGGAGCTGTTTTTT. Protein: CASSLGGAYTGELFF. Based on the CDR3 plus reference TRBV5-6 and TRBJ2-2, the full variable domain is DAGVTQSPTHLIKTRGQQVTLRCSPKSGHDTVSWYQQALGQGPQFIFQYYEEEERQRGNFPDRFSGHQFPNYSSELNVNALLLGDSALYLCASSLGGAYTGELFFGEGSRLTVL.

The chain carries TRBV27 and TRBJ1-6, with 7 nucleotides matching TRBD1. CDR3 length: 15 amino acids. CDR1 is MNHEY, CDR2 SMNVEV, per germline (reference sequence). Germline trimming cut 5 bases from V and 7 bases from J; bases unmatched to any gene: 8. DNA of the CDR3: TGTGCCAGCAGTGGAAGGGACAGCCGGAATTCACCCCTCCACTTT. This encodes CASSGRDSRNSPLHF.

V usage is TRBV11-2 and J usage is TRBJ2-1; D is undetermined. The length of the CDR3 is 16 residues. Germline CDR1 reads SGHAT; CDR2 reads FQNNGV. V was trimmed by 1 base and J by 1 base, leaving 11 bases between them. The DNA of the CDR3 is TGTGCCAGCAGCTTAGGGGTGGAGAGATCCTACAATGAGCAGTTCTTC. Translating gives CASSLGVERSYNEQFF. Using reference TRBV11-2 and TRBJ2-1 for the parts outside the CDR3, the full variable domain is EAGVAQSPRYKIIEKRQSVAFWCNPISGHATLYWYQQILGQGPKLLIQFQNNGVVDDSQLPKDRFSAERLKGVDSTLKIQPAKLEDSAVYLCASSLGVERSYNEQFFGPGTRLTVL.

This chain joins TRBV30 and TRBJ1-1; 9 bases are shared with TRBD1. V lost 8 bases and J lost 4; bases outside the gene matches: 8. Germline lookup yields CDR1 GTSNPN and CDR2 SVGIG (reference sequence). This CDR3 is built from 13 residues. In DNA form, the CDR3 reads TGTGCCAGCCGGGACAGGGCTTTCACTGAAGCTTTCTTT. This translates into CASRDRAFTEAFF.

This chain links TRBV3-1 (or the pseudogene TRBV3-2) with TRBJ1-1; the D is unclear. With 1 base removed from V and 9 bases from J, the gap between germline ends came to 12 bases. Per germline, CDR1 LGHDT and CDR2 YNNKEL (reference sequence). The CDR3 totals 13 residues. CDR3 region: CASSQVIPGQAFF. The CDR3 coding sequence is TGTGCCAGCAGCCAAGTCATCCCAGGCCAAGCTTTCTTT.

The sample holds one count of this clone. The chain employs TRBV5-1 and TRBJ2-3; the D gene is possibly TRBD1 (6 bases). The CDR3 consists of 15 residues. Trimming cost V 0 bases and J 4 bases, with 12 bases left between them. Per germline, CDR1 SGHRS and CDR2 YFSETQ. CDR3 bases: TGCGCCAGCAGCTTGGGGTCAGGGGTTGCAGATACGCAGTATTTT. This codes for CASSLGSGVADTQYF.